A single sample gave rise to the 28 T cell receptor beta chains below, sequenced in a study of T cells after somatic rescue of genetic block. Using immunoSEQ multiplex PCR, the repertoire was profiled, and TCRdb retains in-frame clones only, with some absent. The data contain about 14,000 clones, roughly 78% of them singletons. The sequencing sample was made of peripheral blood mononuclear cells (PBMCs). The receptors originated from a boy under 18.

The chain uses TRBV19 and TRBJ2-7, with D possibly being TRBD1 or TRBD2 (6 bases each). Trimming stripped 3 bases from V and 2 bases from J, with 8 bases between. The germline V gene has CDR1 LNHDA and CDR2 SQIVND (reference sequence). The CDR3 length is 13 residues. CDR3 protein: CASSIRGPYEQYF. In DNA, the CDR3 is TGTGCCAGTAGTATTCGGGGGCCCTACGAGCAGTACTTC.

This clone was seen just once. DNA for the CDR3: TGTGCCAGCAGTCCCGGGGACAGAGTTAATGAAAAACTGTTTTTT. It yields the protein CASSPGDRVNEKLFF. V gene TRBV27 combines with J gene TRBJ1-4, with 7 bases fitting TRBD1. The CDR3 consists of 15 residues. Germline CDR1 reads MNHEY; CDR2 reads SMNVEV (reference sequence). The trim removed 5 bases at V and 4 bases at J, leaving 7 bases unmatched.

J is TRBJ2-7 and V is TRBV6-5; D could derive from TRBD1 or TRBD2 (6 bases each). The CDR3 covers 14 residues. V dropped 8 bases and J dropped 2 bases, with 16 bases sitting between them. In germline, CDR1 is MNHEY, CDR2 SVGAGI. The CDR3 protein is CASQTGTSPYEQYF. CDR3 DNA: TGTGCCAGCCAAACAGGGACTTCTCCCTACGAGCAGTACTTC.

This clone was seen a few times. The V call is TRBV2, the J call TRBJ1-6; 8 bases match TRBD1. Germline trimming cut 10 bases from V and 6 bases from J; bases unmatched to any gene: 14. The V gene's germline CDR1 is SNHLY and CDR2 FYNNEI. The CDR3 has 16 residues. In DNA, the CDR3 is TGTGCCAAATCCCCCGGGACAGGTGTCACTAATTCACCCCTCCACTTT. It is translated as CAKSPGTGVTNSPLHF.

V usage is TRBV10-3 and J usage is TRBJ2-5; 10 bases are a match to TRBD1. The germline gives CDR1 ENHRY, CDR2 SYGVKD. Trimming cost V 2 bases and J 2 bases; bases outside gene matches: 5. The length of the CDR3 is 16 residues. CDR3: CAISEPPDRGQETQYF. The CDR3 DNA sequence: TGTGCCATCAGTGAGCCGCCGGACAGGGGGCAAGAGACCCAGTACTTC.

By its share, this clone is large (0.1 to 1%). The chain joins TRBV5-1 to TRBJ1-2, with 9 bases fitting TRBD1. This CDR3 is 15 amino acids long. J lost 7 bases, V lost 2 bases, and 9 bases had no gene match. Looked up from germline, CDR1 is SGHRS and CDR2 is YFSETQ. The CDR3 DNA sequence: TGCGCCAGCAGCTTCCCGGGACAGGGAGTCTCTGGCTACACCTTC. It specifies CASSFPGQGVSGYTF.

In this sample, this clone turned up a few times. The V and J genes are TRBV10-3 and TRBJ2-1; D ambiguous. The CDR3 is made up of 14 amino acids. V was clipped by 0 bases and J by 10 bases, with 13 bases between them. Germline V gene sequence: CDR1 ENHRY, CDR2 SYGVKD. DNA of the CDR3: TGTGCCATCAGTGAGTCGGAAGGCAGGTCGGAGCAGTTCTTC. Its protein is CAISESEGRSEQFF.

The chain has TRBV19 and TRBJ2-2, with D maybe TRBD2 (6 bases). V lost 2 bases and J 7 bases, leaving 11 bases between the germline ends. Germline V CDR1 and CDR2: LNHDA, SQIVND (reference sequence). The CDR3 has 14 amino acids. In DNA form, the CDR3 reads TGTGCCAGTAGTATACGGTCCGGGGGCGGGGAGCTGTTTTTT. It codes for CASSIRSGGGELFF.

The J gene is TRBJ1-1, the V gene TRBV27; 7 bases align to TRBD1. This CDR3 spans 15 amino acids. V was clipped by 0 bases and J by 1 base; unmatched bases: 2. Per germline, CDR1 MNHEY and CDR2 SMNVEV (reference sequence). The CDR3 region is CASSLSNRGNTEAFF. The CDR3 bases are TGTGCCAGCAGTTTATCGAACAGGGGGAACACTGAAGCTTTCTTT.

The V gene is TRBV28, the J gene TRBJ2-7; TRBD2 matches at 10 bases. CDR3 length: 17 residues. Germline V gene sequence: CDR1 MDHEN, CDR2 SYDVKM. The V segment lost 5 bases and the J segment 3 bases; nucleotides outside the gene matches: 13. The CDR3 DNA sequence: TGTGCCAGCAGTACTCCCGCGGCAGGACTAGCGGACTACGAGCAGTACTTC. Protein: CASSTPAAGLADYEQYF.

This chain links TRBV10-3 with TRBJ2-7, with D tentatively TRBD1 (6 bases). V was shortened by 9 bases and J by 5 bases, with 14 bases between the two germline ends. Looked up from germline, CDR1 is ENHRY and CDR2 is SYGVKD. The CDR3 sequence is 12 residues long. The CDR3 DNA sequence: TGTGCCATTTCCTTGACAGGTCACGAGCAGTACTTC. Residues: CAISLTGHEQYF.

V and J are TRBV27 and TRBJ2-1, with 11 bases that match TRBD2. Germline trimming cut 4 bases from V and 5 bases from J; bases unmatched to any gene: 7. The CDR3 totals 16 residues. Germline V CDR1 and CDR2: MNHEY, SMNVEV (reference sequence). CDR3 amino acids: CASSSWTSGRHNEQFF. The CDR3 bases are TGTGCCAGCAGTTCGTGGACTAGCGGGCGTCACAATGAGCAGTTCTTC.

The chain is built from TRBV7-3 and TRBJ2-1, with a possible D match to TRBD2 (5 bases). V lost 5 bases, J lost 4 bases, and 12 bases lay in between. The germline CDR1 and CDR2 sequences are SGHTA and FQGTGA. The length of the CDR3 is 14 residues. The CDR3 loop is CASSPSGLYNEQFF. Here the CDR3 DNA reads TGTGCCAGCAGCCCGAGCGGCCTTTACAATGAGCAGTTCTTC.

This clone was detected once. This chain connects TRBV11-3 to TRBJ2-7; a weak D match, TRBD2 (5 bases). This CDR3 has 16 amino acids. Trimming removed 2 bases from V and 4 bases from J, with 18 bases in between. Germline V gene lookup returns CDR1 SGHNT and CDR2 YENEEA. The CDR3 nucleotides read TGTGCCAGCAGCTTACCCTTACTAGTTCGGGGATACGAGCAGTACTTC. It yields the protein CASSLPLLVRGYEQYF.

This rearrangement joins TRBV14 to TRBJ2-5, with TRBD2 as a possible D gene (5 bases). Gene TRBJ2-7 matches the end of the DNA better, so the J call may be wrong. The germline CDR1 and CDR2 sequences are SGHDN and FVKESK. The CDR3 totals 16 residues. Written as DNA, the CDR3 is TGTGCCAGCAGCCAAGATACGCTACTAGGGTCCTACGAGCAGTACTTC. It yields the protein CASSQDTLLGSYEQYF.

V gene TRBV5-1 combines with J gene TRBJ1-4; TRBD1 aligns across 7 bases. Germline CDR1 and CDR2: SGHRS and YFSETQ. Trimming at V came to 10 bases and at J to 0 bases, leaving 12 bases not matched to a gene. This CDR3 is built from 16 residues. The CDR3 sequence is CAGRSGTVSTNEKLFF. The CDR3 coding sequence is TGCGCCGGCCGAAGCGGGACAGTGTCAACTAATGAAAAACTGTTTTTT.

The chain recombines TRBV18 with TRBJ1-2; D remains unclear. Germline V gives CDR1 KGHSH, CDR2 LQKENI. V was clipped by 2 bases and J by 2 bases, with 6 bases between them. The CDR3 spans 13 residues. For the CDR3, the DNA is TGTGCCAGCTCACCAAGCAGGAACTATGGCTACACCTTC. This gives the protein CASSPSRNYGYTF. The complete variable domain, with remaining parts taken from reference TRBV18 and TRBJ1-2, reads NAGVMQNPRHLVRRRGQEARLRCSPMKGHSHVYWYRQLPEEGLKFMVYLQKENIIDESGMPKERFSAEFPKEGPSILRIQQVVRGDSAAYFCASSPSRNYGYTFGSGTRLTVV.

The rearrangement links TRBV6-1 to TRBJ2-5; D unresolved. This CDR3 region has 14 residues. CDR1 and CDR2 (germline): MNHNS, SASEGT. Deletions cut 1 base from V and 3 bases from J, with 9 bases between. The CDR3 here is CASSEVFRKETQYF. For the CDR3, the DNA is TGTGCCAGCAGTGAAGTTTTCAGGAAAGAGACCCAGTACTTC.

V gene TRBV5-6 combines with J gene TRBJ2-2; D unresolved. Trimming shortened V by 0 bases and J by 0 bases, and 6 bases separated the two germline ends. Germline CDR1 is SGHDT and CDR2 is YYEEEE. The CDR3 has 15 residues. The DNA for the CDR3 is TGTGCCAGCAGCTTGGGCCACTCGAACACCGGGGAGCTGTTTTTT. Translated, it gives CASSLGHSNTGELFF. The whole variable domain, remainder taken from reference TRBV5-6 and TRBJ2-2, is DAGVTQSPTHLIKTRGQQVTLRCSPKSGHDTVSWYQQALGQGPQFIFQYYEEEERQRGNFPDRFSGHQFPNYSSELNVNALLLGDSALYLCASSLGHSNTGELFFGEGSRLTVL.

The V and J genes are TRBV10-3 and TRBJ2-6; D unclear. V was clipped by 7 bases and J by 0 bases, with 10 bases between them. CDR3 length equals 15 residues. CDR1 ENHRY and CDR2 SYGVKD come from the germline V gene. The CDR3 DNA reads TGTGCCATCAATGAACGGCACTCTGGGGCCAACGTCCTGACTTTC. This translates into CAINERHSGANVLTF.

The chain combines TRBV5-3 with TRBJ2-7; 8 bases fit TRBD1. TRBV5-3 is sorted into the ORF group, with uncertain function. The CDR3 contains 14 residues. V lost 0 bases, J lost 4 bases, and 3 bases stayed unmatched. CDR3 bases: TGTGCCAGAAGCTTGGTTGACAGGGGATACGAGCAGTACTTC. This sequence encodes CARSLVDRGYEQYF.

The rearrangement links TRBV10-3 to TRBJ2-7; no definite D call. The CDR3 is 15 amino acids. V was pared by 6 bases and J by 0 bases, with 15 bases between. Germline V gene lookup returns CDR1 ENHRY and CDR2 SYGVKD. The CDR3 sequence is CAISAGPSSSYEQYF. The CDR3 DNA sequence: TGTGCCATCAGCGCCGGGCCTTCCAGCTCCTACGAGCAGTACTTC.

This rearrangement joins TRBV28 to TRBJ2-7; maybe TRBD1 (6 bases). The CDR3 has 14 residues. CDR1 is MDHEN, CDR2 SYDVKM, per germline. V was shortened by 6 bases and J by 3 bases, with 15 bases between the two germline ends. The CDR3 DNA follows: TGTGCCAGCAGGCCGATGGACAGTTTCTACGAGCAGTACTTC. Translating it yields CASRPMDSFYEQYF.

J is TRBJ2-1 and V is TRBV28, with D perhaps TRBD1 (5 bases). The CDR3 covers 15 residues. In germline, CDR1 is MDHEN, CDR2 SYDVKM. The V gene lost 5 bases and the J gene lost 0 bases, with 11 bases spanning the gap. The CDR3 DNA reads TGTGCCAGCAGTCACAGGTTAAGCTCCTACAATGAGCAGTTCTTC. Translating it yields CASSHRLSSYNEQFF.

By share, this clone counts as medium-sized (0.01 to 0.1%). The DNA is omitted, as the CDR3 cannot be located on it reliably, and the CDR3 follows TCRdb's listing. This chain uses TRBV9 with TRBJ2-4; the table's D call, TRBD1, has no DNA check behind it. The CDR3 region is 13 residues in length, termini included. Per germline, CDR1 SGDLS and CDR2 YYNGEE. The CDR3 sequence is CASSVGGGTGLYF.

The chain couples TRBV6-1 to TRBJ1-1, with 7 bases fitting TRBD1. The CDR3 is made up of 14 amino acids. In germline, CDR1 is MNHNS, CDR2 SASEGT. The V and J ends lost 6 bases and 3 bases, in that order; junction bases with no gene match: 7. This CDR3 is CASRLTGKDTEAFF. DNA for the CDR3: TGTGCCAGCAGGCTGACAGGGAAGGACACTGAAGCTTTCTTT.

The chain joins TRBV5-1 to TRBJ2-6; D uncertain. The CDR3 has 18 residues. Germline V gene lookup returns CDR1 SGHRS and CDR2 YFSETQ. The V end was cut by 4 bases, the J end by 2 bases, with 19 bases between. CDR3 sequence: CASSPTLSAKTGANVLTF. In DNA form, the CDR3 reads TGCGCCAGCAGCCCGACACTTAGTGCAAAGACTGGGGCCAACGTCCTGACTTTC.

The chain uses TRBV5-1 and TRBJ2-7; D tentatively reads TRBD1 or TRBD2 (5 bases each). CDR3 length equals 13 residues. Germline values: CDR1 SGHRS, CDR2 YFSETQ. V lost 4 bases to trimming and J lost 6 bases, with 14 bases between them. In nucleotides, the CDR3 is TGCGCCAGCAGCAGCGGACCTGGGGGCGAGCAGTACTTC. The encoded protein is CASSSGPGGEQYF.